Following are 28 T cell receptor beta chains from one sample sequenced in a study of blood T cell repertoires in COVID-19. Here immunoSEQ multiplex PCR was the method, and the copy in TCRdb shows in-frame clones only, minus some. The table includes about 100,000 clones, about nine tenths detected once. Sequenced input: peripheral blood. These receptor sequences come from a woman between 50 and 59 years old with COVID-19, enrolled during active disease.

The J gene is TRBJ1-4, the V gene TRBV6-1; maybe TRBD1 (6 bases). V lost 2 bases and J lost 2, with 12 bases in between. This CDR3 is 16 amino acids long. Germline values: CDR1 MNHNS, CDR2 SASEGT. This chain's CDR3 is CASSERPGGTNEKLFF. The DNA for the CDR3 is TGTGCCAGCAGTGAACGACCTGGGGGCACTAATGAAAAACTGTTTTTT.

This rearrangement joins TRBV6-5 to TRBJ2-1; perhaps TRBD2 as D (6 bases). CDR1 is MNHEY and CDR2 is SVGAGI in the germline V gene. V was trimmed by 6 bases and J by 6 bases, leaving 18 bases between them. The CDR3 totals 15 residues. This CDR3 is CASRDRAGLGNEQFF. The CDR3 DNA reads TGTGCCAGCAGGGACCGGGCGGGGCTGGGCAATGAGCAGTTCTTC.

The V call is TRBV5-1, the J call TRBJ2-6; TRBD1 is a possible D gene (6 bases). The CDR3 has 15 residues. V shed 5 bases and J shed 2 bases, with 11 bases lying between them. CDR1 is SGHRS and CDR2 is YFSETQ in the germline V gene. CDR3 amino acids: CASSYRAPGANVLTF. The CDR3 coding sequence is TGCGCCAGCAGTTACAGGGCCCCTGGGGCCAACGTCCTGACTTTC.

The CDR3 here is CASSLDQGAYEQYF. The CDR3 DNA reads as TGTGCCAGCAGCTTAGATCAGGGCGCCTACGAGCAGTACTTC. This chain links TRBV7-9 with TRBJ2-7, with D perhaps matching TRBD1 (5 bases). The V end was cut by 1 base, the J end by 2 bases, with 9 bases between. This CDR3 has 14 amino acids. Germline V gene sequence: CDR1 SEHNR, CDR2 FQNEAQ (reference sequence).

The rearrangement links TRBV12-3 or TRBV12-4 to TRBJ2-2; no reliable D call. V was cut by 2 bases and J by 3 bases, with 4 bases left in between. The CDR3 spans 13 residues. The CDR3 DNA reads as TGTGCCAGCAGTTTACTTGACACCGGGGAGCTGTTTTTT. Translating gives CASSLLDTGELFF.

The chain carries TRBV3-1 (or the pseudogene TRBV3-2) and TRBJ1-5; D remains ambiguous. CDR1 and CDR2 from the germline V gene are LGHDT and YNNKEL (reference sequence). CDR3 length equals 14 residues. The V and J ends lost 1 base and 5 bases respectively, with 9 bases between them. CDR3 bases: TGTGCCAGCAGCCAAGGAGGGTCCTATCAGCCCCAGCATTTT. Translation: CASSQGGSYQPQHF.

V is TRBV10-3 and J is TRBJ2-7, with 8 bases fitting TRBD1. The CDR3 has 13 amino acids. Trimming cost V 0 bases and J 6 bases; bases outside gene matches: 1. Germline assignment: CDR1 ENHRY and CDR2 SYGVKD. The CDR3 DNA reads as TGTGCCATCAGTGAGTCGACAGGGGCCGAGCAGTACTTC. Translation gives CAISESTGAEQYF.

This rearrangement joins TRBV19 to TRBJ1-5, with D unresolved. V lost 3 bases and J 1 base, leaving 13 bases between the germline ends. CDR1 and CDR2 (germline): LNHDA, SQIVND (reference sequence). The CDR3 contains 16 residues. The CDR3 DNA follows: TGTGCCAGTAGTATTTTTTTTGGAGGCAGCAATCAGCCCCAGCATTTT. Amino acids: CASSIFFGGSNQPQHF.

The chain employs TRBV3-1 (or the pseudogene TRBV3-2) and TRBJ2-4, with TRBD2 identical over 8 bases. V lost 4 bases to trimming and J lost 7 bases; unmatched junction nucleotides: 12. Germline CDR1 reads LGHDT; CDR2 reads YNNKEL (reference sequence). The CDR3 is 16 residues long. CDR3 in DNA: TGTGCCAGCAGCCCCCTTGGCGTAGCGGGGCGTAACATTCAGTACTTC. This translates into CASSPLGVAGRNIQYF.

V and J are TRBV4-3 and TRBJ2-2; no definite D call. The CDR3 contains 15 residues. Trimming removed 0 bases from V and 4 bases from J, with 9 bases in between. Germline values: CDR1 LGHNA, CDR2 YSLEER. CDR3 loop: CASSQESESTGELFF. As DNA, the CDR3 is TGCGCCAGCAGCCAAGAAAGTGAGAGCACCGGGGAGCTGTTTTTT.

The chain recombines TRBV7-9 with TRBJ1-5; maybe TRBD1 (6 bases). V was cut by 5 bases and J by 9 bases, with 17 bases left in between. The CDR3 has 14 residues. Germline CDR1 reads SEHNR; CDR2 reads FQNEAQ (reference sequence). The CDR3 region has the DNA TGTGCCAGCAGCCCCCAGGACAGTCAGGGGCCCCAGCATTTT. Translation: CASSPQDSQGPQHF.

The V call is TRBV18, the J call TRBJ2-7; D perhaps matches TRBD2 (5 bases). Germline V lookup: CDR1 KGHSH, CDR2 LQKENI. The CDR3 is 15 amino acids. With 4 bases removed from V and 7 bases from J, the gap between germline ends came to 20 bases. The CDR3 protein is CASSRTGILQREQYF. The CDR3 nucleotides read TGTGCCAGCTCACGCACCGGGATCCTTCAGAGGGAGCAGTACTTC.

The chain recombines TRBV11-3 with TRBJ2-3; TRBD2 matches 10 bases. CDR3 size: 18 residues. V lost 3 bases, J lost 0 bases, and 9 bases stayed unmatched. The germline CDR1 and CDR2 sequences are SGHNT and YENEEA. The CDR3 is CASSFSGGYISSTDTQYF. The CDR3 nucleotides are TGTGCCAGCAGCTTTAGCGGGGGGTATATTTCTAGCACAGATACGCAGTATTTT.

The chain combines TRBV6-4 with TRBJ1-1; the match to TRBD1 covers 10 bases. CDR3 length equals 19 residues. Germline lookup yields CDR1 MRHNA and CDR2 SNTAGT. V shed 3 bases, J shed 4 bases, and the junction held 17 bases outside the gene matches. The CDR3 sequence is CASSDQSRGQGIWSTEAFF. In nucleotides, the CDR3 is TGTGCCAGCAGTGATCAAAGCCGGGGACAGGGGATCTGGAGCACTGAAGCTTTCTTT.

The chain employs TRBV7-9 and TRBJ1-2, with 8 nucleotides matching TRBD1. V was pared by 4 bases and J by 3 bases, with 1 base of the junction left unmatched. CDR3 length equals 13 residues. CDR1 and CDR2 (germline): SEHNR, FQNEAQ (reference sequence). The CDR3 loop reads CASSSGQDYGYTF. In DNA, the CDR3 is TGTGCCAGCAGCTCGGGACAGGACTATGGCTACACCTTC.

The chain joins TRBV4-3 to TRBJ2-7, with D uncertain. CDR1 is LGHNA and CDR2 is YSLEER in the germline V gene. Trimming took 1 base from V and 1 from J, leaving 11 bases between them. This CDR3 spans 15 amino acids. CDR3: CASSQGVTGSYEQYF. The CDR3 DNA reads TGCGCCAGCAGCCAAGGGGTAACGGGTTCCTACGAGCAGTACTTC.

The chain recombines TRBV19 with TRBJ1-1; D is uncertain. Germline V gene data show CDR1 as LNHDA and CDR2 as SQIVND (reference sequence). Trimming removed 5 bases at V and 0 bases at J, with 7 bases between. This CDR3 is built from 13 residues. CDR3 in amino acids: CASSYSMNTEAFF. In DNA form, the CDR3 reads TGTGCCAGTAGTTACAGCATGAACACTGAAGCTTTCTTT.

This clone was seen a few times. The V and J genes are TRBV11-2 and TRBJ2-1; D is possibly TRBD1 (6 bases). The CDR3 loop spans 14 amino acids. Trimming left V 0 bases short and J 9 bases short, with 12 bases between. Germline V gene lookup returns CDR1 SGHAT and CDR2 FQNNGV. The CDR3 DNA is TGTGCCAGCAGCTTAGATGGTTTAGGGGGTGAGCAGTTCTTC. Its translation: CASSLDGLGGEQFF.

In this sample, this clone turned up once. This rearrangement joins TRBV5-1 to TRBJ2-7, with TRBD2 matching over 10 bases. The J segment lost 3 bases and the V segment lost 5 bases, leaving 11 bases of the junction unmatched. Germline CDR1 and CDR2: SGHRS and YFSETQ. The length of the CDR3 is 16 residues. The CDR3 here is CASRSASERGGYEQYF. CDR3 sequence (DNA): TGCGCCAGCAGAAGCGCCTCTGAGCGGGGGGGCTACGAGCAGTACTTC.

This rearrangement joins TRBV3-1 (or the pseudogene TRBV3-2) to TRBJ2-3; TRBD2 matches 9 bases. After removal of 4 bases from V and 6 bases from J, the junction contained 14 bases not matched to a gene. The CDR3 is 17 residues long. Germline V CDR1 and CDR2: LGHDT, YNNKEL (reference sequence). In nucleotides, the CDR3 is TGTGCCAGCAGCCTAAACCCGGCTAGCGGGGTTGGGGATACGCAGTATTTT. Its translation is CASSLNPASGVGDTQYF.

The chain has TRBV2 and TRBJ1-2; D possibly corresponds to TRBD1 (6 bases). Trimming shortened V by 2 bases and J by 1 base, and 14 bases separated the two germline ends. The CDR3 consists of 16 residues. The germline gives CDR1 SNHLY, CDR2 FYNNEI. The DNA for the CDR3 is TGTGCCAGCAGTGAAAGGGGGGGGACAATTAACTATGGCTACACCTTC. Protein sequence: CASSERGGTINYGYTF.

CDR3 DNA sequence: TGTGCCACCAGTGATCAACCGGGAAAGGGCTCCTACAATGAGCAGTTCTTC. Residues: CATSDQPGKGSYNEQFF. The rearrangement links TRBV24-1 to TRBJ2-1; D might be TRBD2 (5 bases). The CDR3 runs 17 residues. Germline CDR1 and CDR2: KGHDR and SFDVKD. Between the trimmed V and J ends, which lost 3 bases and 0 bases, there was a span of 14 bases.

V usage is TRBV28 and J usage is TRBJ2-2; 7 bases align to TRBD2. This CDR3 has 16 residues. The germline V gene encodes CDR1 MDHEN and CDR2 SYDVKM. The V segment lost 1 base and the J segment 0 bases; nucleotides outside the gene matches: 2. Here the CDR3 reads CASSLSAGANTGELFF. CDR3 nucleotide sequence: TGTGCCAGCAGTTTATCGGCGGGGGCGAACACCGGGGAGCTGTTTTTT.

The chain recombines TRBV7-9 with TRBJ1-4; 10 bases are shared with TRBD1. Looked up from germline, CDR1 is SEHNR and CDR2 is FQNEAQ (reference sequence). CDR3 size: 16 residues. With V trimmed by 3 bases and J by 8 bases, 9 bases remained unmatched. The CDR3 coding sequence is TGTGCCAGCAGCTTTCGACCCGGGACAGGGGACGAAAAACTGTTTTTT. Amino acids: CASSFRPGTGDEKLFF.

The chain is built from TRBV11-3 and TRBJ2-5, with 11 nucleotides matching TRBD2. Germline CDR1 SGHNT, CDR2 YENEEA. This CDR3 has 16 amino acids. Losses at the gene ends were 1 base for V and 5 bases for J; bases not matched to a gene: 6. CDR3 protein: CASSLGLAGLRETQYF. The CDR3 bases are TGTGCCAGCAGCTTAGGACTAGCGGGGCTCAGGGAGACCCAGTACTTC.

The J gene is TRBJ2-5, the V gene TRBV6-2 or TRBV6-3; D may be TRBD2 (5 bases). V lost 4 bases to trimming and J lost 6 bases, with 18 bases between them. This CDR3 spans 15 amino acids. Germline lookup yields CDR1 MNHEY and CDR2 SVGEGT. As DNA, the CDR3 is TGTGCCAGCAGTTCAACGCGAGAGGGTCGGAAGACCCAGTACTTC. This sequence encodes CASSSTREGRKTQYF.

The gene calls are TRBV6-5 and TRBJ2-3; TRBD2 might be the D (6 bases). The CDR3 has 14 residues. V was cut by 6 bases and J by 1 base, with 11 bases left in between. Germline CDR1 MNHEY, CDR2 SVGAGI. CDR3 protein: CASRTGTGTDTQYF. Here the CDR3 DNA reads TGTGCCAGCAGAACCGGGACTGGCACAGATACGCAGTATTTT.

The chain carries TRBV12-3 or TRBV12-4 and TRBJ1-2, with D possibly being TRBD1 (5 bases). V was cut by 3 bases and J by 4 bases, with 9 bases left in between. The CDR3 consists of 13 residues. The CDR3 loop is CASSLEGLYGYTF. In DNA, the CDR3 is TGTGCCAGCAGTTTGGAGGGACTCTATGGCTACACCTTC.